This T cell receptor (beta chain) was found in a study of blood T cells in healthy people across ages. Trimming cost V 1 base and J 4 bases, with 9 bases left between them. The CDR3 has 14 amino acids. The germline CDR1 and CDR2 sequences are SGDLS and YYNGEE. The use of a sample-barcoded 5' primer and a J-beta primer mix characterized a second PCR of roughly 6 to 12 cycles. Every molecule of cDNA carried a tag from a template-switch adaptor with 12 random nucleotides. TCRdb recomputed calls from the 5' RACE reads with MiXCR, one row per CDR3 protein. The repertoire includes 600,000 to 1,000,000 distinct CDR3 sequences, roughly 64% of them detected once, and around 22% sits in the top ten. The study, taken as a whole, reports: With age, beta diversity per million T cells declined roughly linearly, significantly by over 35.

This clonotype came up a few times. Its target is unknown. Ranging in age from roughly 6 to 100, the donors were healthy Caucasian individuals from Russia. V and J are TRBV9 and TRBJ2-1, with unresolved D. Sequenced material: blood. This TCR was recovered from a man aged 30-40 years in good health. The CDR3 spells CASSVSGVYNEQFF. CDR3 nucleotide sequence: TGTGCCAGCAGCGTATCGGGTGTGTACAATGAGCAGTTCTTC.